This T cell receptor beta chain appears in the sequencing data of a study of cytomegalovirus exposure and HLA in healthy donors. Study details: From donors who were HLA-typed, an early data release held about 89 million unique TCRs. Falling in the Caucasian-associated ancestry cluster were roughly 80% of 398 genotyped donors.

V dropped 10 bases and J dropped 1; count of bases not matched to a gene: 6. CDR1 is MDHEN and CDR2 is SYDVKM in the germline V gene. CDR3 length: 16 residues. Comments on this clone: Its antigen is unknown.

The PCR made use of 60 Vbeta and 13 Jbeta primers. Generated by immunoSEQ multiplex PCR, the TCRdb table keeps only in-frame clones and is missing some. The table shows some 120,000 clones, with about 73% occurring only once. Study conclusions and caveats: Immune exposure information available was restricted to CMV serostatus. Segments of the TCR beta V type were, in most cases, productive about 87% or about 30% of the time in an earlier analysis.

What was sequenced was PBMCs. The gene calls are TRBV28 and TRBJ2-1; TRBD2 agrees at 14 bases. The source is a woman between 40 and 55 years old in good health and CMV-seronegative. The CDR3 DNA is TGTGCCACGGGACTAGCGGGAGCGGGGTCCTACAATGAGCAGTTCTTC. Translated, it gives CATGLAGAGSYNEQFF.